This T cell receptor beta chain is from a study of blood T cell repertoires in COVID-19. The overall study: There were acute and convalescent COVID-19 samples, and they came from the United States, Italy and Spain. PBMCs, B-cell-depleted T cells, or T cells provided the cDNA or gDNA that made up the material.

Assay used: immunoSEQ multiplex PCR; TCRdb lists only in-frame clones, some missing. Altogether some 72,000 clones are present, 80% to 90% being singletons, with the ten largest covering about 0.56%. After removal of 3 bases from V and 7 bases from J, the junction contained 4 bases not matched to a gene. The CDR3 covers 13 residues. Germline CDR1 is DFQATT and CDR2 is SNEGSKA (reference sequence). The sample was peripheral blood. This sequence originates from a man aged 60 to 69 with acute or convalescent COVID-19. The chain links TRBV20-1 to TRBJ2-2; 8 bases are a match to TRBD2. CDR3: CSASEREIGELFF. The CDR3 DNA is TGCAGTGCTAGTGAGCGGGAGATCGGGGAGCTGTTTTTT.